These T cell receptor beta chains were read from a single sample in a study of shared clonotypes between healthy human individuals. Libraries were prepared by immunoSEQ multiplex PCR; TCRdb keeps only in-frame clonotypes and omits some of them. This table has about 2.5 million clones, 92% appearing once. Sequenced: naive CD4+ T cells from PBMCs. The receptors derive from a man aged 18 to 29 in good health. Some clones in this sample may be carry-over from other donors' samples. The CDR3 runs from the conserved cysteine through the conserved F or W.

V gene	J gene	CDR3 protein
TRBV20-1	TRBJ2-1	CSATGTTQFF
TRBV27	TRBJ2-2	CASSQSRMRSGELFF
TRBV7-9	TRBJ2-5	CASSLRRQETQYF
TRBV10-3	TRBJ2-5	CAISDVRDQETQYF
TRBV6-6	TRBJ2-7	CASSSGTTLYYEQYF
TRBV6-5	TRBJ1-5	CASSSYRGNQPQHF
TRBV29-1	TRBJ2-5	CSVEEARRETQYF
TRBV5-1	TRBJ1-3	CASSQTITGSGNTIYF
TRBV5-1	TRBJ1-2	CASSSSAGNYGYTF
TRBV6-5	TRBJ2-2	CASSYPSGPNTGELFF
TRBV28	TRBJ2-7	CASSSRLAASLEQYF
TRBV15	TRBJ2-1	CATSRELAQYNEQFF
TRBV10-3	TRBJ2-7	CASRRGTSGSSYEQYF
TRBV19	TRBJ2-1	CASSGFPGLAGFYYNEQFF
TRBV25-1	TRBJ2-7	CASSEGGAKGSYEQYF